This T cell receptor beta chain came from a study of OX40 agonist ivuxolimab in advanced cancers. As for the study more broadly: Ivuxolimab was an agonistic, fully human IgG2 monoclonal antibody directed against OX40 (CD134), a costimulatory receptor. Patients were allowed to have had prior anti-PD-1, anti-PD-L1 or anti-CTLA-4 therapy, and 40% to 45% of the dose-escalation patients had been treated with checkpoint inhibitors. In the dose-escalation cohort, more than 75% of patients were male, and the mean age was approximately 60 years, with a range of 23 to 79. Intravenous ivuxolimab was administered to patients every 2 weeks at six dose levels: 0.01, 0.1, 0.3, 1.5, 3 and 10 mg/kg. The paper describes the monotherapy dose-escalation part (N ≈ 52 patients) of the phase I trial of ivuxolimab. The point of sequencing TCRbeta in the periphery was to test whether ivuxolimab changed TCR sequence diversity and drove clonal T-cell expansion. Of the roughly 51 patients in dose escalation, 19 had hepatocellular carcinoma, roughly 15 had melanoma, 9 had renal cell carcinoma and 9 had head and neck cancer. Partial responses occurred in three dose-escalation patients: two with cutaneous melanoma and one with hepatocellular carcinoma.

Patients with a history of autoimmune disease or receiving systemic immunosuppression were excluded from the trial. Peripheral blood for TCR sequencing was collected from all dose cohorts at baseline, on cycle 4 day 1, and on cycle 7 day 1. The samples were drawn from a first-in-human, open-label, multicenter phase I dose-escalation trial of ivuxolimab. The trial enrolled adults with locally advanced or metastatic head and neck squamous cell, hepatocellular, melanoma or renal cell carcinoma. CD4+ and CD8+ T cells were sorted separately from peripheral blood before TCR sequencing. The cysteine opens and the phenylalanine closes a CDR3 of 14 amino acids. Only CDR3 DNA is held: 42 bases, read in frame from base 1. The CDR1 and CDR2 encoded by the germline V gene are MNHEY and SVGAGI. The V end loses 1 base and the J end loses 6 bases, and a stretch of 9 bases separates them. Genomic DNA was isolated from the sorted cells so that the TCRbeta CDR3 region could be sequenced. TCRbeta CDR3 regions were sequenced using the immunoSEQ Assay. Here the immuneACCESS table is served through TCRdb, limited to in-frame sequences with V and J called. Missing clones are a known gap in these copies; in checked studies unresolved V genes cover under half, and the rest lacks a known reason. The sample table shows around 60,000 clones, and around 90% are seen once. The ten most abundant clones make up around a quarter of the sample.

Overall study results and their limits: The antigen specificity of the clonally expanded peripheral T cells was not determined. On average, CD8+ T cells showed more expanded clones than CD4+ T cells after ivuxolimab. In the 0.1-3.0 mg/kg groups, partial responders had among the lowest normalized peripheral clonal expansion, particularly in CD8+ T cells. Low levels of normalized T-cell clonal expansion were also shown by some nonresponding patients. At doses of 0.1 to 3.0 mg/kg, clonal expansion of both CD4+ and CD8+ blood T cells was observed from baseline to week 6.

In the case of this clone: This clone's antigen is unknown. No much larger clone is present one base from it, and per-base qualities are unavailable.

Specimen: CD4+ or CD8+ T cells sorted from blood, collected in a trial of the OX40 agonist ivuxolimab. This clonotype was sampled from an adult with an advanced solid tumor such as melanoma, head and neck, liver or kidney cancer. The V gene is TRBV6-5 and the J gene is TRBJ2-2; tentative D gene TRBD1, with 6 bases matching. The bases are TGTGCCAGCAGTTACTACAGGGTGGCCGGGGAGCTGTTTTTT. It translates to CASSYYRVAGELFF.